The 20 T cell receptor beta chains below all came from one sample that was sequenced in a study of T cell responses to AZD1222 COVID-19 vaccine. The repertoire was sequenced with immunoSEQ multiplex PCR; TCRdb's copy has only in-frame clones and lacks some. The sample lists 100,000 to 150,000 clones; around 85% were seen once. Specimen: peripheral blood, collected 28 days after the second AZD1222 dose. The source is an adult who received the AZD1222 COVID-19 vaccine.

This chain uses TRBV3-1 (or the pseudogene TRBV3-2) with TRBJ2-5; 11 bases align to TRBD2. The ends lost 1 base at V and 2 bases at J; junction bases unmatched: 15. The germline CDR1 and CDR2 sequences are LGHDT and YNNKEL (reference sequence). CDR3 length: 20 residues. The CDR3 DNA follows: TGTGCCAGCAGCCAAGCGGCGACGGCTAGCGGGGGGACCCAACAAGAGACCCAGTACTTC. As protein: CASSQAATASGGTQQETQYF.

The genes are TRBV6-2 or TRBV6-3 and TRBJ2-3; 7 nucleotides line up with TRBD2. The CDR3 sequence is 17 residues long. In germline, CDR1 is MNHEY, CDR2 SVGEGT. Unmatched junction bases numbered 8, after V lost 0 bases and J lost 2 bases. The CDR3 nucleotides read TGTGCCAGCAGTTACTCGAGACTAGCCTACTCCACAGATACGCAGTATTTT. It is translated as CASSYSRLAYSTDTQYF.

The chain couples TRBV18 to TRBJ1-2; D is ambiguous. CDR3 length: 12 amino acids. The germline V gene has CDR1 KGHSH and CDR2 LQKENI. The V and J ends lost 3 bases and 8 bases respectively, with 10 bases between them. The CDR3 loop reads CASSPLLGGYTF. The CDR3 nucleotides are TGTGCCAGCTCACCGCTCTTAGGGGGCTACACCTTC.

This clone was found once. An end of the junction differs from the germline gene, which may be a read error. The chain is built from TRBV10-3 and TRBJ1-2; tentatively, D is TRBD1 (5 bases). The CDR3 has 15 amino acids. Germline lookup yields CDR1 ENHRY and CDR2 SYGVKD. CDR3 coding DNA: TGTACCATCAGTGAGTCGGGAACAGGAACGTATGGCTACACCTTC. Translated: CTISESGTGTYGYTF.

The V gene is TRBV19, the J gene TRBJ1-2; D remains unclear. V was clipped by 7 bases and J by 0 bases, with 12 bases between them. In germline, CDR1 is LNHDA, CDR2 SQIVND (reference sequence). The CDR3 spans 14 residues. The CDR3 bases are TGTGCCAGTACTGCTTGGGTTTCTAACTATGGCTACACCTTC. Amino acid sequence: CASTAWVSNYGYTF. The full variable domain, rest sourced from reference TRBV19 and TRBJ1-2, is DGGITQSPKYLFRKEGQNVTLSCEQNLNHDAMYWYRQDPGQGLRLIYYSQIVNDFQKGDIAEGYSVSREKKESFPLTVTSAQKNPTAFYLCASTAWVSNYGYTFGSGTRLTVV.

This sequence joins TRBV9 and TRBJ1-6; no clear D gene. V was pared by 0 bases and J by 0 bases, with 4 bases between. The CDR3 sequence is 15 residues long. Germline CDR1 and CDR2: SGDLS and YYNGEE. The CDR3 sequence: CASSVDFSYNSPLHF. The CDR3, as DNA: TGTGCCAGCAGCGTAGATTTCTCCTATAATTCACCCCTCCACTTT.

This clone appeared once. The chain links TRBV21-1 to TRBJ1-6; TRBD1 is the table's D call and was not checked against the DNA. TRBV21-1 is marked as a pseudogene. This CDR3 is built from 16 residues. CDR3 sequence: CASSKRGTGNNSPLHF. The CDR3 DNA follows: TGTGCCAGCAGCAAACGAGGGACAGGGAATAATTCACCCCTCCACTTT.

This clone is a singleton in its sample. The CDR3 nucleotides read TGTGCCAGCAGCCAAGAATCCCCCGGGACGGGGCAGCCCCAGCATTTT. It is translated as CASSQESPGTGQPQHF. This chain joins TRBV3-1 (or the pseudogene TRBV3-2) and TRBJ1-5; TRBD1 might be the D (5 bases). Per the germline V gene, CDR1 is LGHDT and CDR2 is YNNKEL (reference sequence). V lost 0 bases, J lost 7 bases, and 16 bases lay in between. The CDR3 contains 16 residues.

The chain recombines TRBV4-3 with TRBJ2-7, with no clear D. Germline values: CDR1 LGHNA, CDR2 YSLEER. With 4 bases removed from V and 3 bases from J, the gap between germline ends came to 10 bases. CDR3 size: 13 residues. CDR3 protein: CASSRRRDYEQYF. The DNA for the CDR3 is TGCGCCAGCAGCCGAAGGAGAGACTACGAGCAGTACTTC.

This rearrangement joins TRBV5-1 to TRBJ2-5, with D perhaps matching TRBD1 or TRBD2 (5 bases each). The CDR3 contains 14 residues. CDR1 is SGHRS and CDR2 is YFSETQ in the germline V gene. V lost 0 bases and J 5 bases, leaving 11 bases between the germline ends. CDR3 DNA sequence: TGCGCCAGCAGCTTGGAGGGACCAGGGGAGACCCAGTACTTC. Translated, it gives CASSLEGPGETQYF.

The chain carries TRBV21-1 and TRBJ1-6; the table's TRBD1 call for D was not verified on the DNA. TRBV21-1 is designated a pseudogene. The CDR3 is made up of 16 amino acids. This CDR3 is CASSNHYRENNSPLHF. The CDR3 DNA sequence: TGTGCCAGCAGCAATCACTACAGGGAAAATAATTCACCCCTCCACTTT.

The chain employs TRBV7-9 and TRBJ2-2; 8 nucleotides align to TRBD2. CDR3 length: 14 residues. From germline, CDR1 is SEHNR and CDR2 FQNEAQ (reference sequence). V was pared by 11 bases and J by 2 bases, with 7 bases of the junction left unmatched. This CDR3 reads CAGKRGTNTGELFF. The CDR3 nucleotides read TGTGCCGGAAAGCGGGGGACCAACACCGGGGAGCTGTTTTTT.

CDR3 sequence: CASGTGPNYGYTF. The CDR3 region has the DNA TGTGCCAGCGGGACGGGACCGAACTATGGCTACACCTTC. The chain is built from TRBV2 and TRBJ1-2, with a possible D match to TRBD1 (5 bases). V was clipped by 8 bases and J by 2 bases, with 12 bases between them. The length of the CDR3 is 13 residues. Germline V lookup: CDR1 SNHLY, CDR2 FYNNEI.

The chain joins TRBV11-2 to TRBJ1-1, with D possibly matching TRBD1 (6 bases). CDR1 and CDR2 from the germline V gene are SGHAT and FQNNGV. The CDR3 has 16 amino acids. The germline V and J ends were trimmed by 5 bases and 0 bases, with 16 bases remaining between them. In DNA form, the CDR3 reads TGTGCCAGCAGCGGTATGACAGGCGTGGTGAACACTGAAGCTTTCTTT. Residues: CASSGMTGVVNTEAFF.

The chain carries TRBV28 and TRBJ1-2; TRBD1 might be the D (5 bases). This CDR3 comprises 13 residues. Germline V gene sequence: CDR1 MDHEN, CDR2 SYDVKM. The V end was cut by 5 bases, the J end by 4 bases, with 11 bases between. CDR3 residues: CASSEPGRYGYTF. CDR3 nucleotide sequence: TGTGCCAGCAGTGAGCCAGGGCGCTATGGCTACACCTTC.

This clone was counted once. This CDR3 is CASSPRTVSNQPQHF. The CDR3 region has the DNA TGTGCCAGCAGCCCGCGGACAGTAAGCAATCAGCCCCAGCATTTT. V usage is TRBV5-6 and J usage is TRBJ1-5; maybe TRBD1 (6 bases). The germline V gene encodes CDR1 SGHDT and CDR2 YYEEEE. V was cut by 4 bases and J by 1 base, with 12 bases left in between. The CDR3 is 15 amino acids.

This chain connects TRBV9 to TRBJ2-2; 8 bases map to TRBD2. Looked up from germline, CDR1 is SGDLS and CDR2 is YYNGEE. The CDR3 runs to 16 residues. Trimming at V came to 1 base and at J to 2 bases, leaving 4 bases not matched to a gene. In DNA, the CDR3 is TGTGCCAGCAGCGTAACGAGCGGGGGAAACACCGGGGAGCTGTTTTTT. Its translation is CASSVTSGGNTGELFF.

V is TRBV2 and J is TRBJ1-5; the D gene is possibly TRBD1 (5 bases). CDR3 length: 14 residues. Looked up from germline, CDR1 is SNHLY and CDR2 is FYNNEI. The ends were cut back, 6 bases at V and 0 bases at J, with 9 bases in the middle. This CDR3 reads CASSAGLSNQPQHF. The CDR3 nucleotides are TGTGCCAGCAGCGCAGGGCTTAGCAATCAGCCCCAGCATTTT.

The V call is TRBV5-1, the J call TRBJ1-3, with D hard to call. The CDR3 covers 14 residues. V was shortened by 0 bases and J by 2 bases, with 6 bases between the two germline ends. Germline V lookup: CDR1 SGHRS, CDR2 YFSETQ. CDR3 amino acids: CASSLEGTGNTIYF. In DNA form, the CDR3 reads TGCGCCAGCAGCTTGGAGGGTACTGGAAACACCATATATTTT. Together with reference TRBV5-1 and TRBJ1-3, the CDR3 gives the full variable domain: KAGVTQTPRYLIKTRGQQVTLSCSPISGHRSVSWYQQTPGQGLQFLFEYFSETQRNKGNFPGRFSGRQFSNSRSEMNVSTLELGDSALYLCASSLEGTGNTIYFGEGSWLTVV.

This rearrangement joins TRBV29-1 to TRBJ1-2; TRBD1 agrees at 7 bases. Germline V gene data show CDR1 as SQVTM and CDR2 as ANQGSEA. CDR3 length: 13 residues. The ends lost 6 bases at V and 8 bases at J; junction bases unmatched: 12. CDR3 in amino acids: CSVNSGTVGGYTF. The DNA for the CDR3 is TGCAGCGTAAACTCCGGGACAGTTGGGGGCTACACCTTC.